A single TCR beta chain is shown here with its context. This entry is derived from a study of shared clonotypes between healthy human individuals. Healthy adults negative for HIV, lacking recent acute infections or vaccinations, served as donors. Genomic DNA of unsorted samples came from around 84 million PBMCs. The quantity of DNA used in unsorted PBMC replicate PCRs was 250 to 350 ng, corresponding to tens of thousands of T cell genomes. It was on ten immunoSEQ deep assay plates that unsorted PBMC DNA was sequenced. Profiled with immunoSEQ multiplex PCR; TCRdb holds only in-frame clones, not every one. This sample has fewer than 600,000 clones; just over 75% occur once, and the top ten carry about 12%. Germline V gene data show CDR1 as SQVTM and CDR2 as ANQGSEA. CDR3 length: 13 amino acids. V trimming: 7 bases; J trimming: 9 bases; junction bases outside the gene matches: 7.

The TCR sequence derives from a woman aged 40 to 55 in good health. Some clones in this sample may be carry-over from other donors' samples. Sequencing was carried out using PBMCs. The chain couples TRBV29-1 to TRBJ2-1; TRBD2 agrees at 12 bases. This CDR3 reads CSARLAGVGEQFF. CDR3 DNA sequence: TGCAGCGCGAGACTAGCGGGAGTCGGTGAGCAGTTCTTC.